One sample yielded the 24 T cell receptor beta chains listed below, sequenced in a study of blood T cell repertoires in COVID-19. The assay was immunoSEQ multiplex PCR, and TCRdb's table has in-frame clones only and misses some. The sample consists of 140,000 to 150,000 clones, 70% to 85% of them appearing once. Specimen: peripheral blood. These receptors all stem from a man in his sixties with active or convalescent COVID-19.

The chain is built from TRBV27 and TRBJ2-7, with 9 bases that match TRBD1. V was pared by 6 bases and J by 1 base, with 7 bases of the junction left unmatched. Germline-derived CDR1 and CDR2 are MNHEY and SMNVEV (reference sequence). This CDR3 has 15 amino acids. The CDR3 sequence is CASRLTGGTSYEQYF. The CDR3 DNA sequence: TGTGCCAGCAGGCTGACAGGGGGGACTTCCTACGAGCAGTACTTC.

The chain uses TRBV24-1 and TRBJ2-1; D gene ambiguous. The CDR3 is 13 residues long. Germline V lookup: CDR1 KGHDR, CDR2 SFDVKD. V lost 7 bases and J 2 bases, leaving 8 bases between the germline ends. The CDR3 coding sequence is TGTGCCACCAGCGAGTACCCCTACAATGAGCAGTTCTTC. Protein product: CATSEYPYNEQFF.

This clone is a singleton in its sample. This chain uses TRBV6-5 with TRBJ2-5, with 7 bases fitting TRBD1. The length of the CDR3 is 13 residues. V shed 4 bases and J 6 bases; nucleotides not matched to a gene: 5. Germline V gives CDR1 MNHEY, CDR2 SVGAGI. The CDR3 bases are TGTGCCAGCAGTTCCCGACAGGGACAGACCCAGTACTTC. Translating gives CASSSRQGQTQYF.

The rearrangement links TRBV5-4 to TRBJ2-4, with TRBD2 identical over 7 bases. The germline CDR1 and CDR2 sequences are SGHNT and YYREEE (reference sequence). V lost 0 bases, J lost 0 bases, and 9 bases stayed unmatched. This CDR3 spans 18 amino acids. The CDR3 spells CASSLEPLAELAKNIQYF. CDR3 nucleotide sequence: TGTGCCAGCAGCTTGGAACCCCTAGCGGAACTAGCCAAAAACATTCAGTACTTC.

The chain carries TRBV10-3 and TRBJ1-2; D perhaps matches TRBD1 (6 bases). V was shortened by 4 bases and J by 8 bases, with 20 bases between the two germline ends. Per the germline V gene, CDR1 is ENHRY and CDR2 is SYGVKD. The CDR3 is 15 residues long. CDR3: CAISGVSTGGVGYTF. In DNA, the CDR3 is TGTGCCATCAGTGGGGTCTCGACAGGTGGGGTCGGCTACACCTTC.

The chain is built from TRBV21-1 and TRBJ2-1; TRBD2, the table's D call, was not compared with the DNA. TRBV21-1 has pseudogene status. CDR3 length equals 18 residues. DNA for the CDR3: TGTGCCAGCAGCAAATCCCCGGGACTAGCGGGGGACTACAATGAGCAGTTCTTC. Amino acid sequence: CASSKSPGLAGDYNEQFF.

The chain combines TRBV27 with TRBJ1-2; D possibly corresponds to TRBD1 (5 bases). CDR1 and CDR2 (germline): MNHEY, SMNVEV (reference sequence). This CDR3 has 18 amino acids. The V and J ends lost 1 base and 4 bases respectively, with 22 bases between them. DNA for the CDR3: TGTGCCAGCAGTTTATACGGGGGGAACATCTCTCCGCTCTATGGCTACACCTTC. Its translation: CASSLYGGNISPLYGYTF.

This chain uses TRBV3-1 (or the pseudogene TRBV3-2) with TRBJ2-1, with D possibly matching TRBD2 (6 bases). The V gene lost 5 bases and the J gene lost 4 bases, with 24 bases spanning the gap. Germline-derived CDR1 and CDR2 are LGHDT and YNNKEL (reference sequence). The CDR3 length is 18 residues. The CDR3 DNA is TGTGCCAGCAGCACAAGATCCTGGGTTAGCGGAACTTACAATGAGCAGTTCTTC. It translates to CASSTRSWVSGTYNEQFF.

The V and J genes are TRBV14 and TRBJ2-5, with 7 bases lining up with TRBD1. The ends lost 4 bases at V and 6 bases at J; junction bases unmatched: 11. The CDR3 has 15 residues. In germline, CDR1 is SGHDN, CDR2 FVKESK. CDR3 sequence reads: CASSPRSTGLKTQYF. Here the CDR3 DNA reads TGTGCCAGCAGCCCCCGCTCGACAGGGCTGAAGACCCAGTACTTC. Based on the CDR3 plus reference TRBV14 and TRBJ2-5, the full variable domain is EAGVTQFPSHSVIEKGQTVTLRCDPISGHDNLYWYRRVMGKEIKFLLHFVKESKQDESGMPNNRFLAERTGGTYSTLKVQPAELEDSGVYFCASSPRSTGLKTQYFGPGTRLLVL.

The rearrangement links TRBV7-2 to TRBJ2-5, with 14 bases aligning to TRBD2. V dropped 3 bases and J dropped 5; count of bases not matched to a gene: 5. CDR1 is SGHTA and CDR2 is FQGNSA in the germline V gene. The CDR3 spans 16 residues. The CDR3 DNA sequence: TGTGCCAGCAGCTTTAGACTAGCGGGGGGGCGTGAGACCCAGTACTTC. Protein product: CASSFRLAGGRETQYF.

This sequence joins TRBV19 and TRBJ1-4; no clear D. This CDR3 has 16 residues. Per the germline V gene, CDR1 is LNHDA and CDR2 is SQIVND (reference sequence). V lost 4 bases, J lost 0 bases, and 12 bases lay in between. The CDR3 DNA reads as TGTGCCAGTAGTAGACGACCGGGTGCAACTAATGAAAAACTGTTTTTT. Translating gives CASSRRPGATNEKLFF.

CDR3 nucleotide sequence: TGCGCCAGCAGCCGAGATGGGACAGTCACTGAAGCTTTCTTT. It is translated as CASSRDGTVTEAFF. The genes are TRBV4-1 and TRBJ1-1, with 7 bases lining up with TRBD1. This CDR3 is 14 amino acids long. Per the germline V gene, CDR1 is MGHRA and CDR2 is YSYEKL. Trimming removed 4 bases from V and 4 bases from J; junction bases left unmatched: 6.

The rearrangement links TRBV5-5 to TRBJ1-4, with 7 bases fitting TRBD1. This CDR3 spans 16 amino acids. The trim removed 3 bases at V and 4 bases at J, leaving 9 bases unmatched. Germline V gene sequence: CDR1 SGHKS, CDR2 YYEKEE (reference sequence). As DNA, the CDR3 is TGTGCCAGCAGCTGGACTCCGGGACAGATTAATGAAAAACTGTTTTTT. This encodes CASSWTPGQINEKLFF.

The DNA of the CDR3 is TGTGCCTGGAGTGTCATTGCGACAACTAGCTCCTACAATGAGCAGTTCTTC. Protein product: CAWSVIATTSSYNEQFF. This rearrangement joins TRBV30 to TRBJ2-1; D possibly corresponds to TRBD2 (5 bases). V was trimmed by 0 bases and J by 0 bases, leaving 15 bases between them. CDR3 length: 17 amino acids. Per the germline V gene, CDR1 is GTSNPN and CDR2 is SVGIG (reference sequence).

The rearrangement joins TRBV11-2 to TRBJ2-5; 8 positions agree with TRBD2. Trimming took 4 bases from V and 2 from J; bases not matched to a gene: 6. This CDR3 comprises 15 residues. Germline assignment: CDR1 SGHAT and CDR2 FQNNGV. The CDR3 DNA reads TGTGCCAGCAGCTACGTAAGCGGGGGACAAGAGACCCAGTACTTC. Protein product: CASSYVSGGQETQYF.

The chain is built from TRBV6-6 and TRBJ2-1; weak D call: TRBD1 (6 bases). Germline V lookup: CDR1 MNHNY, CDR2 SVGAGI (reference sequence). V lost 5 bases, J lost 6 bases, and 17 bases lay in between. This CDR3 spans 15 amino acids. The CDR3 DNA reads TGTGCCAGCAGTCCCGGACAGATGTGGGCCAATGAGCAGTTCTTC. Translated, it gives CASSPGQMWANEQFF.

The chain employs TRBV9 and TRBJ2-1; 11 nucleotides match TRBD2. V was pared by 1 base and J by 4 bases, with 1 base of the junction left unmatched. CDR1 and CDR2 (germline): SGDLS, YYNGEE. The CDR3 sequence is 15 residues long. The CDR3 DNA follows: TGTGCCAGCAGCGTAACTAGCGGGAGTTACAATGAGCAGTTCTTC. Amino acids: CASSVTSGSYNEQFF. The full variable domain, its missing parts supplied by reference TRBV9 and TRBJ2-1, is DSGVTQTPKHLITATGQRVTLRCSPRSGDLSVYWYQQSLDQGLQFLIQYYNGEERAKGNILERFSAQQFPDLHSELNLSSLELGDSALYFCASSVTSGSYNEQFFGPGTRLTVL.

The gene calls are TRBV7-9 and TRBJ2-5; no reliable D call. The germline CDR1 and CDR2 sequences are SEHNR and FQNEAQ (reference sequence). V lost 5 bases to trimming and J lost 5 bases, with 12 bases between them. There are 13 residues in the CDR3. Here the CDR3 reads CASSRQIGETQYF. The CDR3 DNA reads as TGTGCCAGCAGCCGACAAATCGGTGAGACCCAGTACTTC.

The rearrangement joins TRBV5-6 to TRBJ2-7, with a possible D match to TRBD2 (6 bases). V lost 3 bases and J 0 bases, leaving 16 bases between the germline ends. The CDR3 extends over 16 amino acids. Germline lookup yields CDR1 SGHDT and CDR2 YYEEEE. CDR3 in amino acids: CASSSAGRESSYEQYV. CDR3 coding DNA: TGTGCCAGCAGCTCGGCGGGAAGGGAAAGCTCCTACGAGCAGTACGTC.

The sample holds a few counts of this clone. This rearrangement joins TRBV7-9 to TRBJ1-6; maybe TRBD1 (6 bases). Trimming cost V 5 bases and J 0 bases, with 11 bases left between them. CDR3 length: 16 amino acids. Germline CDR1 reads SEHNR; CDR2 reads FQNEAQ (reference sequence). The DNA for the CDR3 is TGTGCCAGCAGCCAAGACAGGAGCTCCTATAATTCACCCCTCCACTTT. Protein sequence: CASSQDRSSYNSPLHF.

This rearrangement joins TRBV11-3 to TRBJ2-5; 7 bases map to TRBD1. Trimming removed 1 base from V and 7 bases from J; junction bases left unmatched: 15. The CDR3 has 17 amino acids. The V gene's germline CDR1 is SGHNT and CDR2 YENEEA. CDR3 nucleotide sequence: TGTGCCAGCAGCTTAGCCGGGACAGCGCCTATAGGGGTGACCCAGTACTTC. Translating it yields CASSLAGTAPIGVTQYF.

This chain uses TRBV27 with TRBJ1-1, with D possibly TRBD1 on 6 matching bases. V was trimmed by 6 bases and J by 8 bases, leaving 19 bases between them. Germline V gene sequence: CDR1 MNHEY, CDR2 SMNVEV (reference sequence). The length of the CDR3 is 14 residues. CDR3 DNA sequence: TGTGCCAGCAGCGGGATACGGGACACTGGGGAAGCTTTCTTT. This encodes CASSGIRDTGEAFF.

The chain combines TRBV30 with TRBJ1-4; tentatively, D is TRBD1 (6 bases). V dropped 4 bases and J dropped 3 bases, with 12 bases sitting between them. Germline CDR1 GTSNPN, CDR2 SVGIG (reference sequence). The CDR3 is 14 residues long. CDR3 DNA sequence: TGTGCCTGGAACCAGGGGATGGCTAATGAAAAACTGTTTTTT. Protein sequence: CAWNQGMANEKLFF.

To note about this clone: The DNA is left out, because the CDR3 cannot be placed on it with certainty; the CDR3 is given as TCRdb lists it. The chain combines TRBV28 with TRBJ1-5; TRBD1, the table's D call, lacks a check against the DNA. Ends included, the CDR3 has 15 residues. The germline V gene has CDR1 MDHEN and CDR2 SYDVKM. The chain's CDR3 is CASSFLAGDNQPQHF.